Shown below are 29 T cell receptor beta chains from a single sample sequenced in a study of T cell repertoires in cytomegalovirus infection. Their recognized antigens are unknown. Each CDR3 protein gets one entry after TCRdb re-called the reads with MiXCR. The data show about 340,000 distinct CDR3 sequences, roughly 29% seen once. Here the sequenced sample was cultured PBMCs, taken from culture after CMV antigen stimulation. These receptors all come from a human donor in good health (CMV status not recorded). Some clones in this sample may be carry-over from other donors' samples.

The chain carries TRBV6-2 or TRBV6-3 and TRBJ1-1, with D possibly matching TRBD1 (6 bases). Germline lookup yields CDR1 MNHEY and CDR2 SVGEGT. The CDR3 length is 14 residues. V dropped 3 bases and J dropped 2 bases, with 10 bases sitting between them. The chain's CDR3 is CASSYGGPNTEAFF. CDR3 sequence (DNA): TGTGCCAGCAGTTATGGGGGGCCCAACACTGAAGCTTTCTTT.

This chain uses TRBV27 with TRBJ1-5; 7 bases map to TRBD1. The trim removed 4 bases at V and 7 bases at J, leaving 13 bases unmatched. The germline V gene encodes CDR1 MNHEY and CDR2 SMNVEV (reference sequence). This CDR3 comprises 16 residues. This CDR3 is CASSSLTGLWEQPQHF. Written as DNA, the CDR3 is TGTGCCAGCAGTTCGTTGACAGGGTTATGGGAGCAGCCCCAGCATTTT.

This clonotype was seen at least ten times. The rearrangement links TRBV7-9 to TRBJ2-1; 8 positions agree with TRBD2. V lost 2 bases, J lost 8 bases, and 8 bases stayed unmatched. The germline V gene encodes CDR1 SEHNR and CDR2 FQNEAQ (reference sequence). The CDR3 sequence is 15 residues long. The chain's CDR3 is CASSLKSGRFYEQFF. For the CDR3, the DNA is TGTGCCAGCAGCTTAAAAAGCGGGAGATTCTATGAGCAGTTCTTC.

V usage is TRBV20-1 and J usage is TRBJ2-3; D is unclear. The CDR3 is made up of 11 amino acids. Germline CDR1 and CDR2: DFQATT and SNEGSKA (reference sequence). The ends were cut back, 4 bases at V and 0 bases at J, with 2 bases in the middle. For the CDR3, the DNA is TGCAGTGCTACCAGCACAGATACGCAGTATTTT. Its protein is CSATSTDTQYF.

The gene calls are TRBV7-2 and TRBJ2-3, with 8 bases matching TRBD1. Germline V gene data show CDR1 as SGHTA and CDR2 as FQGNSA. J gave up 3 bases and V 5 bases, and 7 bases lay outside the gene matches. The CDR3 runs 15 residues. Here the CDR3 reads CASSAGQGTTDTQYF. The CDR3 DNA is TGTGCCAGCAGCGCCGGACAGGGAACGACAGATACGCAGTATTTT.

This rearrangement joins TRBV4-1 to TRBJ2-5; D gene unclear. The CDR3 is made up of 16 amino acids. V lost 3 bases to trimming and J lost 0 bases, with 14 bases between them. Germline CDR1 is MGHRA and CDR2 is YSYEKL. This CDR3 is CASSQALQRDQETQYF. The DNA for the CDR3 is TGCGCCAGCAGCCAGGCCCTTCAACGGGACCAAGAGACCCAGTACTTC.

This clonotype came up a few times. The chain couples TRBV6-4 to TRBJ2-1; no clear D gene. The CDR3 runs 12 residues. V gave up 2 bases and J gave up 15 bases, with 14 bases separating them. Germline values: CDR1 MRHNA, CDR2 SNTAGT. CDR3 coding DNA: TGTGCCAGCAGTGACCCGTCAGATAATCTGTTCTTC. It translates to CASSDPSDNLFF.

This clonotype was counted ten times or more. The chain uses TRBV7-2 and TRBJ1-1, with a tentative D call TRBD1 (5 bases). V lost 1 base, J lost 7 bases, and 10 bases lay in between. The CDR3 is 13 residues long. The germline V gene encodes CDR1 SGHTA and CDR2 FQGNSA. The DNA for the CDR3 is TGTGCCAGCAGCTTAGTCGAAGGGGTTGAAGCTTTCTTT. Encoded protein: CASSLVEGVEAFF.

This clonotype has only a few counts. V gene TRBV6-5 combines with J gene TRBJ1-1; maybe TRBD1 (6 bases). V was cut by 2 bases and J by 1 base, with 8 bases left in between. This CDR3 spans 14 amino acids. Per the germline V gene, CDR1 is MNHEY and CDR2 is SVGAGI. The chain's CDR3 is CASSYGQQNTEAFF. The CDR3 DNA reads TGTGCCAGCAGTTACGGACAGCAGAACACTGAAGCTTTCTTT.

This clonotype was recorded at least ten times. V and J are TRBV7-8 and TRBJ1-5, with D unresolved. The CDR3 has 14 residues. The V end was cut by 3 bases, the J end by 5 bases, with 11 bases between. In germline, CDR1 is SGHVS, CDR2 FQNEAQ. In DNA form, the CDR3 reads TGTGCCAGCAGCTTCGGACTTTCGGATCAGCCCCAGCATTTT. Translating it yields CASSFGLSDQPQHF.

This clonotype was counted between two and nine times. The chain employs TRBV7-7 and TRBJ2-2; a weak D match, TRBD2 (6 bases). Trimming removed 5 bases at V and 3 bases at J, with 16 bases between. CDR1 is SSHAT and CDR2 is FNYEAQ in the germline V gene (reference sequence). CDR3 length: 16 residues. The CDR3 nucleotides are TGTGCCAGCAGCGGAGGTGGCGGGGTCCACACCGGGGAGCTGTTTTTT. This encodes CASSGGGGVHTGELFF.

The chain is built from TRBV24-1 and TRBJ2-3; 10 bases are a match to TRBD2. The CDR3 is 17 residues long. Unmatched junction bases numbered 8, after V lost 2 bases and J lost 4 bases. Germline V gene data show CDR1 as KGHDR and CDR2 as SFDVKD. The CDR3 is CATSDSQRGGPADTQYF. CDR3 DNA sequence: TGTGCCACCAGTGATTCCCAGCGGGGGGGCCCCGCAGATACGCAGTATTTT.

The chain has TRBV4-2 and TRBJ2-3, with D possibly being TRBD2 (5 bases). This CDR3 has 15 amino acids. The germline V gene encodes CDR1 LGHNA and CDR2 YNFKEQ. The V and J ends lost 1 base and 2 bases respectively, with 10 bases between them. CDR3 sequence: CASSQVEGPTDTQYF. The DNA for the CDR3 is TGTGCCAGCAGCCAAGTTGAGGGCCCCACAGATACGCAGTATTTT.

This clonotype was seen ten or more times. The J gene is TRBJ1-5, the V gene TRBV7-2; 8 nucleotides agree with TRBD1. The CDR3 totals 13 residues. V lost 4 bases to trimming and J lost 9 bases; unmatched junction nucleotides: 5. CDR1 SGHTA and CDR2 FQGNSA come from the germline V gene. The CDR3 nucleotides are TGTGCCAGCAGCTCCCAGGGGGCGATGCCCCAGCATTTT. Its translation is CASSSQGAMPQHF. The variable domain in full, completed from reference TRBV7-2 and TRBJ1-5, reads GAGVSQSPSNKVTEKGKDVELRCDPISGHTALYWYRQSLGQGLEFLIYFQGNSAPDKSGLPSDRFSAERTGGSVSTLTIQRTQQEDSAVYLCASSSQGAMPQHFGDGTRLSIL.

This clonotype appeared many times. The rearrangement joins TRBV6-5 to TRBJ2-7; TRBD1 agrees at 7 bases. This CDR3 spans 16 amino acids. Germline CDR1 and CDR2: MNHEY and SVGAGI. Trimming took 0 bases from V and 3 from J; bases not matched to a gene: 8. The CDR3 DNA reads TGTGCCAGCAGTTACTCGTATGAGACAGGGATCTACGAGCAGTACTTC. Protein product: CASSYSYETGIYEQYF.

This clonotype was seen repeatedly, ten times or more. The rearrangement uses TRBV7-8 and TRBJ2-1; 10 bases line up with TRBD2. The CDR3 totals 19 residues. Looked up from germline, CDR1 is SGHVS and CDR2 is FQNEAQ. V shed 0 bases and J 0 bases; nucleotides not matched to a gene: 8. In DNA form, the CDR3 reads TGTGCCAGCAGCTTAGCGCCACTAGCGGGGTTCGTCTCCTACAATGAGCAGTTCTTC. Residues: CASSLAPLAGFVSYNEQFF. Based on the CDR3 plus reference TRBV7-8 and TRBJ2-1, the full variable domain is GAGVSQSPRYKVAKRGQDVALRCDPISGHVSLFWYQQALGQGPEFLTYFQNEAQLDKSGLPSDRFFAERPEGSVSTLKIQRTQQEDSAVYLCASSLAPLAGFVSYNEQFFGPGTRLTVL.

The chain couples TRBV12-5 to TRBJ1-1, with a tentative D call TRBD1 (5 bases). This CDR3 has 15 residues. CDR1 and CDR2 from the germline V gene are LGHNT and FRNRAP. V lost 4 bases, J lost 4 bases, and 16 bases lay in between. CDR3 region: CASGSQTGFGTEAFF. CDR3 sequence (DNA): TGTGCTAGTGGTTCCCAAACAGGTTTTGGCACTGAAGCTTTCTTT.

The gene calls are TRBV24-1 and TRBJ2-1; D gene unclear. The V and J ends lost 9 bases and 7 bases respectively, with 21 bases between them. Germline V CDR1 and CDR2: KGHDR, SFDVKD. The CDR3 runs 15 residues. DNA for the CDR3: TGTGCCACCTCCAGTGGGCTCAGCACCCTAAATGAGCAGTTCTTC. Its protein product is CATSSGLSTLNEQFF.

A single count supports this clonotype. This chain connects TRBV19 to TRBJ1-1; 11 positions match TRBD1. J gave up 4 bases and V 6 bases, and 10 bases lay outside the gene matches. The CDR3 has 16 amino acids. Germline V gene sequence: CDR1 LNHDA, CDR2 SQIVND (reference sequence). Here the CDR3 reads CASSTPGTGGTTEAFF. CDR3 DNA sequence: TGTGCCAGTAGCACCCCCGGGACAGGGGGGACCACTGAAGCTTTCTTT. Complete variable domain (other parts from reference TRBV19 and TRBJ1-1): DGGITQSPKYLFRKEGQNVTLSCEQNLNHDAMYWYRQDPGQGLRLIYYSQIVNDFQKGDIAEGYSVSREKKESFPLTVTSAQKNPTAFYLCASSTPGTGGTTEAFFGQGTRLTVV.

This clonotype was counted ten times or more. The gene calls are TRBV7-3 and TRBJ1-1; 9 bases agree with TRBD1. This CDR3 spans 15 amino acids. Germline V gene lookup returns CDR1 SGHTA and CDR2 FQGTGA. Trimming took 5 bases from V and 0 from J; bases not matched to a gene: 4. The CDR3 DNA follows: TGTGCCAGCAGCCCCGGACAGGGGATGAACACTGAAGCTTTCTTT. Residues: CASSPGQGMNTEAFF.

This clonotype showed up just a few times. This chain joins TRBV5-5 and TRBJ1-2; maybe TRBD1 (5 bases). The CDR3 extends over 13 amino acids. Germline V gene data show CDR1 as SGHKS and CDR2 as YYEKEE (reference sequence). Trimming stripped 1 base from V and 4 bases from J, with 8 bases between. The chain's CDR3 is CASSLPGVYGYTF. Written as DNA, the CDR3 is TGTGCCAGCAGCTTGCCGGGGGTCTATGGCTACACCTTC. Supplemented by reference TRBV5-5 and TRBJ1-2, the full variable domain reads DAGVTQSPTHLIKTRGQQVTLRCSPISGHKSVSWYQQVLGQGPQFIFQYYEKEERGRGNFPDRFSARQFPNYSSELNVNALLLGDSALYLCASSLPGVYGYTFGSGTRLTVV.

This sequence joins TRBV20-1 and TRBJ2-3, with 9 positions matching TRBD1. Germline assignment: CDR1 DFQATT and CDR2 SNEGSKA (reference sequence). Unmatched junction bases numbered 18, after V lost 5 bases and J lost 0 bases. CDR3 length equals 19 residues. The CDR3 bases are TGCAGTGCTGCGCAGGGACAGGGAGGCGACATTGGGAGCACAGATACGCAGTATTTT. Translation: CSAAQGQGGDIGSTDTQYF.

This clonotype appeared a few times. This chain joins TRBV12-3 or TRBV12-4 and TRBJ1-2; 9 positions match TRBD1. Losses at the gene ends were 7 bases for V and 6 bases for J; bases not matched to a gene: 9. CDR3 length: 14 residues. CDR3 DNA: TGTGCCAGCACCTCGACAGGGGGTCACGATGGCTACACCTTC. It is translated as CASTSTGGHDGYTF.

This clonotype has only a few counts. The chain carries TRBV6-5 and TRBJ2-3, with D hard to call. Germline V gene sequence: CDR1 MNHEY, CDR2 SVGAGI. Trimming cost V 3 bases and J 2 bases, with 9 bases left between them. The CDR3 consists of 14 residues. CDR3 sequence (DNA): TGTGCCAGCAGTTATCGTCTAGTCACAGATACGCAGTATTTT. Residues: CASSYRLVTDTQYF.

This clonotype was counted between two and nine times. The rearrangement uses TRBV12-3 or TRBV12-4 and TRBJ2-7; tentative D call: TRBD2 (6 bases). The CDR3 extends over 14 amino acids. Trimming shortened V by 6 bases and J by 7 bases, and 19 bases separated the two germline ends. The CDR3 is CASRPAGLSTEQYF. The CDR3 DNA sequence: TGTGCCAGCAGACCCGCGGGACTTTCTACGGAGCAGTACTTC.

The CDR3 is CASRDGKFMNTEAFF. In DNA, the CDR3 is TGTGCCAGCAGGGACGGAAAATTCATGAACACTGAAGCTTTCTTT. The chain uses TRBV5-4 and TRBJ1-1, with no clear D. The CDR3 is 15 residues long. CDR1 and CDR2 (germline): SGHNT, YYREEE (reference sequence). Trimming stripped 5 bases from V and 0 bases from J, with 14 bases between.

This sequence joins TRBV7-6 and TRBJ2-7; D might be TRBD1 or TRBD2, each matching 5 bases. Germline V gives CDR1 SGHVS, CDR2 FNYEAQ. The CDR3 loop spans 15 amino acids. The germline V and J ends were trimmed by 2 bases and 6 bases, with 17 bases remaining between them. The CDR3 protein is CASSLLSGTSLEQYF. CDR3 DNA sequence: TGTGCCAGCAGCTTACTTTCAGGGACGTCCCTCGAGCAGTACTTC.

This clonotype was seen once. The gene calls are TRBV6-5 and TRBJ2-1; TRBD1 matches 8 bases. V dropped 7 bases and J dropped 7; count of bases not matched to a gene: 12. This CDR3 has 15 residues. Germline V CDR1 and CDR2: MNHEY, SVGAGI. DNA for the CDR3: TGTGCCAGCACTCAGGACAGGGCTGGACGGAATGAGCAGTTCTTC. This gives the protein CASTQDRAGRNEQFF.

Points on this clonotype: Germline is not matched at one junction end, which may reflect a read error. The rearrangement uses TRBV4-1 and TRBJ1-2; D gene ambiguous. The CDR3 spans 13 residues. CDR1 MGHRA and CDR2 YSYEKL come from the germline V gene. CDR3 loop: CASSQETNHGYTF. The CDR3 coding sequence is TGCGCCAGCAGCCAAGAAACTAACCATGGCTACACCTTC.